This TCR beta chain was observed in a study of blood T cell repertoires in COVID-19. Germline lookup yields CDR1 MGHRA and CDR2 YSYEKL. This CDR3 has 16 residues. V lost 1 base and J 1 base, leaving 11 bases between the germline ends. Sequencing was performed with immunoSEQ multiplex PCR; in TCRdb, only in-frame clones are kept and a portion is missing. The table includes 240,000 or so clones, 75% to 90% detected once. The TCR originated in a man in his 60s who had recovered from COVID-19. Sequencing was carried out using peripheral blood. The gene calls are TRBV4-1 and TRBJ2-1, with D perhaps matching TRBD1 (6 bases). This chain's CDR3 is CASSQVWGLSYNEQFF. CDR3 nucleotide sequence: TGCGCCAGCAGCCAAGTTTGGGGGCTTTCCTACAATGAGCAGTTCTTC.